This T cell receptor (beta chain) originates from a study of OX40 agonist ivuxolimab in advanced cancers. Some background on the complete study: Ivuxolimab, which targeted the costimulatory receptor OX40 (CD134), was an agonistic, fully human IgG2 monoclonal antibody. The paper reports the monotherapy dose-escalation portion (N ≈ 52 patients) of the phase I ivuxolimab trial. Partial responses occurred in three dose-escalation patients: two with cutaneous melanoma and one with hepatocellular carcinoma. Intravenous ivuxolimab was administered to patients every 2 weeks at six dose levels: 0.01, 0.1, 0.3, 1.5, 3 and 10 mg/kg. The point of sequencing TCRbeta in the periphery was to test whether ivuxolimab changed TCR sequence diversity and drove clonal T-cell expansion. In the dose-escalation cohort, 75% to 90% of patients were male, and the mean age was approximately 60 years with a range of about 20 to 79. Among the approximately 54 dose-escalation patients, about 19 had hepatocellular carcinoma, roughly 15 melanoma, 9 renal cell carcinoma and 9 head and neck cancer. Patients were allowed to have had prior anti-PD-1, anti-PD-L1 or anti-CTLA-4 therapy, and around two fifths of the dose-escalation patients had been treated with checkpoint inhibitors.

For sequencing of the TCRbeta CDR3 region, genomic DNA was extracted from the sorted cells. TCRbeta CDR3 regions were sequenced using the immunoSEQ Assay. TCRdb mirrors the immuneACCESS table, restricted to in-frame sequences. Some clones are absent from its copies; in checked studies, under half trace to an unresolved V gene, and the reason for the others is unknown. The table for this sample lists fewer than 80,000 clones; 84% of them were counted only once. The ten most abundant clones make up over 7.5% of the sample. What the authors observed across the whole study: The antigen specificity of the peripheral T cells that underwent clonal expansion was not determined. Clonal expansion of both CD4+ and CD8+ blood T cells was observed from baseline to week 6 at doses 0.1 to 3.0 mg/kg. Low levels of normalized T-cell clonal expansion were also seen in some nonresponding patients. After ivuxolimab, more expanded clones were found on average in CD8+ T cells than in CD4+ T cells. Partial responders in the 0.1-3.0 mg/kg groups had among the lowest normalized peripheral clonal expansion, especially among CD8+ T cells.

The junction shows trimming of 2 bases on V and 5 bases on J, and the gene matches do not reach 5 bases of it. CDR1 and CDR2, looked up from the germline V gene, are SGHAT and FQNNGV. From the cysteine through the phenylalanine, the CDR3 covers 15 amino acids. Only the CDR3 DNA is retained, 45 bases long and in frame from the first base. On this clone: Its recognized antigen is unknown. There are no base qualities to consult, and no much larger clone falls within one base.

The trial excluded patients who had a history of autoimmune disease or who were on systemic immunosuppression. Peripheral blood for TCR sequencing was collected from all dose cohorts at baseline, on cycle 4 day 1, and on cycle 7 day 1. The samples were drawn from a first-in-human, open-label, multicenter phase I dose-escalation trial of ivuxolimab. The trial enrolled adults with locally advanced or metastatic head and neck squamous cell, hepatocellular, melanoma or renal cell carcinoma. Before TCR sequencing, CD4+ T cells and CD8+ T cells from peripheral blood were sorted into separate populations.

The source material was CD4+ or CD8+ T cells sorted from blood, sampled in a trial of the OX40 agonist ivuxolimab. This chain joins TRBV11-2 to TRBJ2-2, with TRBD2 matching 7 junction bases. The clonotype was recovered from an adult with an advanced solid tumor such as melanoma, head and neck, liver or kidney cancer. In nucleotides, the sequence is TGTGCCAGCAGCTTATATCGCGGGGGAACCGGGGAGCTGTTTTTT. Its translation reads: CASSLYRGGTGELFF.